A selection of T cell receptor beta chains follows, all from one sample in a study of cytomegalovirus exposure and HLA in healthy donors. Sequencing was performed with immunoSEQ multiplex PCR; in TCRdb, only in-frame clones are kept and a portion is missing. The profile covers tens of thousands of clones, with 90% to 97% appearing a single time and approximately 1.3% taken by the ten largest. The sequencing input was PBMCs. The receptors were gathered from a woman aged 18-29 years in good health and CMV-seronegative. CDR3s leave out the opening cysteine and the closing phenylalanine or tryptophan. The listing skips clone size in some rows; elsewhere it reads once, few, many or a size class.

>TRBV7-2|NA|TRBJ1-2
ASSFRDRPYYGYT
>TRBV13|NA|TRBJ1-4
ASRVGQFNEKLF
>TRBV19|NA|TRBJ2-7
ASSRGQGYEQY
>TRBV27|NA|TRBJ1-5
ASNRLGAGNQPQH
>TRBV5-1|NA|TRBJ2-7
ASSLSPGQGAYEQY
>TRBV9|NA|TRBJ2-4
ASSDNLLAGVAKNIQY
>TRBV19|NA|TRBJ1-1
ASRTGPTEAF
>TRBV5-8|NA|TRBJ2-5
ASTFADPGETQY
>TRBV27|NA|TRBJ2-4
ASSPQSPRSAGGVNIQY
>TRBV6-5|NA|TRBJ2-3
ASSYMGTGGDTQY
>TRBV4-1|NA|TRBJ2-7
ASSQEDRSRYEQY
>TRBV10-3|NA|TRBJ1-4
AISPQGAGEKLF
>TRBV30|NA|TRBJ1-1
AWSPFRGGEAF
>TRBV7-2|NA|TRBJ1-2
ASSLALLVEGDYGYT
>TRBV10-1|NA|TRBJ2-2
ASSESRGARGLDTGELF
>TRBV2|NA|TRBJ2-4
ASSGWELLAKNIQY
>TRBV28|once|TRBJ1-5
ASSFDSYNQPQH
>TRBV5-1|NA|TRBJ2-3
ASSIQLRADTQY
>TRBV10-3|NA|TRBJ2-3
AISDGFTDTQY
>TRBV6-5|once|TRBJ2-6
ASSWDSDSGANVLT
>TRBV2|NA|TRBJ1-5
ASRPGQGNQPQH
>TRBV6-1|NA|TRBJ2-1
ASSEVLAGLYNEQF
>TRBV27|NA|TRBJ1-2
ASSFIGTGQNYGYT
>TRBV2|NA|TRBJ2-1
ASRDRYNEQF
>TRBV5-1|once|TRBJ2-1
ASTQRESYNEQF
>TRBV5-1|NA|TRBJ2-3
ASSLRESTDTQY
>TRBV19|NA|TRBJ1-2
ASSHYVRGSGYT
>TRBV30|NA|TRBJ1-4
AWRIQGQGREKLF
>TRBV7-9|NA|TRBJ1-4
ASSARFTTNEKLF
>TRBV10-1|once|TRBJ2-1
ASKPSGSNEQF
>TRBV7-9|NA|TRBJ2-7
ASSIKRAGYEQY
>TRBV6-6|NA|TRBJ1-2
ASIETGGSTNYGYT
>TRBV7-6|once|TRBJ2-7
ASSLVLAGGPVNEQY
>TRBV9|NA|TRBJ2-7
ASSVAGQGEQY
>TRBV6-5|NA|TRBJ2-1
ASSYLHSVYNEQF